These T cell receptor beta chains were read from a single sample in a study of siplizumab effects on memory and regulatory T cells. The repertoire was sequenced with immunoSEQ multiplex PCR; TCRdb's copy has only in-frame clones and lacks some. The profile shows some 70,000 clones, around 90% of them singletons. The sequencing sample was made of Tregs sorted from blood. The receptors were sampled from a human donor in good health. The CDR3 runs from the conserved cysteine through the conserved F or W. The order of the fields is D gene, J gene, clone size, V gene, CDR3 protein, CDR3 DNA. D genes are given only for firm matches. Clone size is not always given. Where it is, it says once, few, many or a class for expanded clones.

D: .; J: TRBJ2-3; size: .; V: TRBV30; CDR3: CAWSVGEQGTDTQYF; DNA: TGTGCCTGGAGTGTAGGCGAACAGGGAACAGATACGCAGTATTTT
D: .; J: TRBJ2-2; size: .; V: TRBV19; CDR3: CASQEGWASTGELFF; DNA: TGTGCCAGTCAGGAGGGCTGGGCGAGCACCGGGGAGCTGTTTTTT
D: TRBD2; J: TRBJ2-2; size: .; V: TRBV10-3; CDR3: CAISRGLAGHTGELFF; DNA: TGTGCCATCAGTCGAGGACTAGCGGGACACACCGGGGAGCTGTTTTTT
D: .; J: TRBJ2-7; size: .; V: TRBV7-9; CDR3: CASSREQGYYEQYF; DNA: TGTGCCAGCAGCCGAGAACAGGGATACTACGAGCAGTACTTC
D: TRBD2; J: TRBJ2-1; size: .; V: TRBV7-3; CDR3: CASSWRGPAGGPHEQFF; DNA: TGTGCCAGCAGCTGGAGGGGGCCAGCGGGAGGGCCCCATGAGCAGTTCTTC
D: .; J: TRBJ2-3; size: .; V: TRBV15; CDR3: CATSRDPVGDTQYF; DNA: TGTGCCACCAGCAGAGATCCCGTAGGAGATACGCAGTATTTT
D: TRBD1; J: TRBJ2-7; size: .; V: TRBV30; CDR3: CAWSVPRQGAYEQYF; DNA: TGTGCCTGGAGTGTACCCCGCCAGGGGGCTTACGAGCAGTACTTC
D: .; J: TRBJ2-7; size: .; V: TRBV6-5; CDR3: CASRAAGAYEQYF; DNA: TGTGCCAGCAGGGCGGCAGGGGCGTACGAGCAGTACTTC
D: .; J: TRBJ1-4; size: .; V: TRBV7-8; CDR3: CASSLAQGWGKLFF; DNA: TGTGCCAGCAGCTTAGCCCAGGGTTGGGGGAAACTGTTTTTT
D: TRBD2; J: TRBJ2-1; size: .; V: TRBV19; CDR3: CASSMGLAGGDEQFF; DNA: TGTGCCAGTAGTATGGGACTAGCGGGAGGGGATGAGCAGTTCTTC
D: .; J: TRBJ1-4; size: .; V: TRBV19; CDR3: CASTQGVRYEKLFF; DNA: TGTGCCAGTACACAGGGAGTACGTTACGAAAAACTGTTTTTT
D: .; J: TRBJ1-2; size: .; V: TRBV30; CDR3: CAWSSGGRDNGYTF; DNA: TGTGCCTGGAGTTCTGGGGGGCGCGACAATGGCTACACCTTC
D: .; J: TRBJ2-2; size: .; V: TRBV4-1; CDR3: CASSQEPWRANTGELFF; DNA: TGCGCCAGCAGCCAGGAGCCGTGGCGGGCGAACACCGGGGAGCTGTTTTTT
D: .; J: TRBJ1-4; size: .; V: TRBV11-2; CDR3: CASSPIPRLSATNEKLFF; DNA: TGTGCCAGCAGCCCCATCCCCCGACTATCTGCAACTAATGAAAAACTGTTTTTT
D: .; J: TRBJ1-2; size: .; V: TRBV5-6; CDR3: CASSLVGPTSMGYTF; DNA: TGTGCCAGCAGCTTGGTGGGGCCAACCTCTATGGGCTACACCTTC
D: .; J: TRBJ2-1; size: .; V: TRBV10-1; CDR3: CASSESTGLEQFF; DNA: TGCGCCAGCAGTGAGTCTACCGGGCTCGAGCAGTTCTTC
D: .; J: TRBJ1-5; size: .; V: TRBV6-6; CDR3: CASILRVGQPQHF; DNA: TGTGCCAGCATCCTCAGGGTCGGTCAGCCCCAGCATTTT
D: TRBD1; J: TRBJ2-2; size: .; V: TRBV7-2; CDR3: CASSYNRGRGTGELFF; DNA: TGTGCCAGCAGTTACAACAGGGGGCGAGGGACCGGGGAGCTGTTTTTT
D: .; J: TRBJ2-7; size: .; V: TRBV7-2; CDR3: CASSSGLATYEQYF; DNA: TGTGCCAGCAGCTCGGGACTCGCTACCTACGAGCAGTACTTC
D: TRBD2; J: TRBJ2-4; size: .; V: TRBV12-5; CDR3: CASGPRTSGTQYF; DNA: TGTGCTAGTGGTCCACGGACTAGCGGGACTCAGTACTTC
D: TRBD2; J: TRBJ2-5; size: .; V: TRBV28; CDR3: CASSFGGLAGTETQYF; DNA: TGTGCCAGCAGTTTCGGGGGACTAGCGGGAACTGAGACCCAGTACTTC
D: .; J: TRBJ2-3; size: .; V: TRBV7-2; CDR3: CASSLAGFSGTDTQYF; DNA: TGTGCCAGCAGCTTAGCGGGGTTTTCGGGCACAGATACGCAGTATTTT
D: .; J: TRBJ2-2; size: .; V: TRBV28; CDR3: CASSPTGRFGGELFF; DNA: TGTGCCAGCAGCCCGACGGGACGCTTTGGCGGGGAGCTGTTTTTT
D: TRBD1; J: TRBJ2-1; size: .; V: TRBV6-1; CDR3: CATSRQGTREQFF; DNA: TGTGCCACCTCGAGACAGGGAACTCGTGAGCAGTTCTTC
D: .; J: TRBJ1-2; size: .; V: TRBV5-6; CDR3: CASSLFVVGYTF; DNA: TGTGCCAGCAGCTTGTTTGTTGTTGGCTACACCTTC
D: .; J: TRBJ2-5; size: .; V: TRBV19; CDR3: CASSIHPGKRETQYF; DNA: TGTGCCAGTAGTATCCACCCCGGGAAAAGGGAGACCCAGTACTTC
D: .; J: TRBJ1-1; size: .; V: TRBV5-1; CDR3: CASSVWSNTEAFF; DNA: TGCGCCAGCAGCGTCTGGTCTAACACTGAAGCTTTCTTT
D: .; J: TRBJ2-5; size: .; V: TRBV5-1; CDR3: CASSKGQETQYF; DNA: TGCGCCAGCAGTAAGGGTCAAGAGACCCAGTACTTC
D: TRBD2; J: TRBJ2-3; size: .; V: TRBV6-1; CDR3: CASSEVAGALTDTQYF; DNA: TGTGCCAGCAGTGAAGTCGCGGGAGCCCTCACAGATACGCAGTATTTT
D: TRBD1; J: TRBJ1-3; size: once; V: TRBV11-1; CDR3: CASTRTGDTIYF; DNA: TGTGCCAGCACCAGGACAGGGGACACCATATATTTT
D: .; J: TRBJ1-2; size: .; V: TRBV5-1; CDR3: CASSLGDLTNYGYTF; DNA: TGCGCCAGCAGCTTAGGGGACCTTACGAACTATGGCTACACCTTC
D: .; J: TRBJ1-5; size: .; V: TRBV18; CDR3: CASSPQPQGQPQHF; DNA: TGTGCCAGCTCACCACAACCCCAAGGACAGCCCCAGCATTTT
D: TRBD2; J: TRBJ2-3; size: once; V: TRBV5-1; CDR3: CASSWGTMGKAQYF; DNA: TGCGCCAGCAGCTGGGGGACTATGGGAAAGGCGCAGTATTTT
D: .; J: TRBJ1-5; size: .; V: TRBV13; CDR3: CASSLRALNQPQHF; DNA: TGTGCCAGCAGCTTACGCGCACTCAATCAGCCCCAGCATTTT
D: TRBD1; J: TRBJ1-5; size: .; V: TRBV28; CDR3: CASSILSGGNQPQHF; DNA: TGTGCCAGCAGTATACTTTCAGGGGGGAATCAGCCCCAGCATTTT
D: .; J: TRBJ2-3; size: .; V: TRBV29-1; CDR3: CSSRGGQLGVDTQYF; DNA: TGCAGCTCCCGGGGGGGACAGTTAGGGGTCGATACGCAGTATTTT